This is a list of T cell receptor beta chains from one sample in a study of blood T cells in healthy people across ages. Using its own MiXCR run on the 5' RACE reads, TCRdb lists one record per CDR3 protein. The profile shows around 1,500,000 distinct CDR3 sequences, about 30% of them singletons. What was sequenced was blood. These receptors were taken from a woman under 40 in good health. The CDR3 runs from the conserved cysteine through the conserved F or W. A D gene is named only where the DNA matches it firmly. Part of the rows lack a size; the others show once, few, many or a class for expanded clones.

CDR3	DNA	V	D	size	J
CASSLGQGRNTIYF	TGTGCCAGCAGTTTGGGACAGGGCAGAAACACCATATATTTT	TRBV12-3/TRBV12-4	TRBD1	-	TRBJ1-3
CASRNQRGGSLEQYF	TGCGCCAGCAGGAATCAGCGGGGGGGATCGCTCGAGCAGTACTTC	TRBV10-2	TRBD2	few	TRBJ2-7
CSVEATVGAGKLFF	TGCAGCGTTGAGGCTACAGTGGGCGCAGGAAAACTGTTTTTT	TRBV29-1	-	-	TRBJ1-4
CASIPGGAVGNTIYF	TGTGCCAGCATCCCAGGGGGCGCGGTTGGAAACACCATATATTTT	TRBV19	TRBD1	-	TRBJ1-3
CASRLQREPGSEQFF	TGTGCCAGCCGCCTTCAGCGGGAGCCGGGAAGTGAGCAGTTCTTC	TRBV6-2/TRBV6-3	TRBD2	few	TRBJ2-1
CASSDSMDNEQFF	TGCGCCAGCAGTGATTCTATGGACAATGAGCAGTTCTTC	TRBV10-1	-	many	TRBJ2-1
CASSDIPGFDTQYF	TGTGCCAGCAGCGATATCCCAGGCTTTGATACGCAGTATTTT	TRBV6-6	-	few	TRBJ2-3
CASSAVGQANTEAFF	TGTGCCAGCAGTGCTGTGGGACAGGCGAACACTGAAGCTTTCTTT	TRBV6-2/TRBV6-3	TRBD1	-	TRBJ1-1
CASSRDFANTGEWFF	TGTGCCAGCTCAAGGGACTTTGCGAACACCGGGGAGTGGTTTTTT	TRBV18	-	-	TRBJ2-2
CASSPPGLIDGYTF	TGTGCCAGCAGTCCCCCGGGGCTCATTGATGGCTACACCTTC	TRBV27	-	-	TRBJ1-2
CASSQRGRVAYEQYF	TGTGCCAGCAGCCAGCGGGGACGGGTAGCCTACGAGCAGTACTTC	TRBV7-6	TRBD2	many	TRBJ2-7
CSATAGTGAGNQPQHF	TGCAGTGCTACCGCCGGGACAGGGGCCGGCAATCAGCCCCAGCATTTT	TRBV20-1	TRBD1	-	TRBJ1-5
CASSSRQDTDTQYF	TGTGCCAGCAGCTCTCGACAGGACACAGATACGCAGTATTTT	TRBV7-9	-	-	TRBJ2-3
CSVEGQTGQGASGNTIYF	TGCAGCGTTGAGGGACAAACTGGACAGGGCGCGTCTGGAAACACCATATATTTT	TRBV29-1	TRBD1	-	TRBJ1-3
CASSPGTSGGLETQYF	TGTGCCAGCAGTCCCGGGACTAGCGGGGGACTGGAGACCCAGTACTTC	TRBV12-3/TRBV12-4	TRBD2	few	TRBJ2-5
CAWSVGGPQSYEQYF	TGTGCCTGGAGTGTTGGTGGTCCCCAGAGCTACGAGCAGTACTTC	TRBV30	-	few	TRBJ2-7
CATLAGPTAQTQYF	TGTGCCACCCTAGCGGGGCCGACCGCGCAGACCCAGTACTTC	TRBV6-6	TRBD2	-	TRBJ2-5
CASSLLQGRQPQHF	TGTGCCAGCAGCTTATTACAGGGGCGACAGCCCCAGCATTTT	TRBV5-8	TRBD1	-	TRBJ1-5
CASGSTGLNTEAFF	TGTGCTAGTGGTTCCACGGGACTTAACACTGAAGCTTTCTTT	TRBV12-5	-	-	TRBJ1-1
CASSPPGGESNSYNEQFF	TGTGCCAGCAGTCCACCGGGAGGGGAATCAAACTCCTACAATGAGCAGTTCTTC	TRBV27	TRBD2	-	TRBJ2-1
CASSHSGTGRYSTDTQYF	TGTGCCAGCAGCCACTCCGGGACAGGGCGCTATAGCACAGATACGCAGTATTTT	TRBV6-5	TRBD1	few	TRBJ2-3
CASSLFRGAGANVLTF	TGTGCCAGCAGTTTATTCCGGGGGGCCGGGGCCAACGTCCTGACTTTC	TRBV12-3/TRBV12-4	-	few	TRBJ2-6
CASSEWAVETQCF	TGTGCCAGCAGTGAATGGGCCGTGGAGACCCAGTGCTTC	TRBV25-1	-	once	TRBJ2-5
CASRLAGGPGEQFF	TGTGCCAGTCGACTAGCGGGAGGGCCCGGTGAGCAGTTCTTC	TRBV6-2/TRBV6-3	TRBD2	few	TRBJ2-1
CASSIAKRELRGANVLTF	TGTGCCAGTAGTATTGCCAAGCGGGAGTTGAGAGGGGCCAACGTCCTGACTTTC	TRBV19	TRBD2	many	TRBJ2-6
CSAEGGDRETQYF	TGCAGTGCAGAGGGCGGGGATCGGGAGACCCAGTACTTC	TRBV20-1	-	-	TRBJ2-5
CAGSASSGANVLTF	TGCGCCGGCAGTGCTAGCTCTGGGGCCAACGTCCTGACTTTC	TRBV5-1	-	-	TRBJ2-6
CASSVQGVNTGELFF	TGTGCCAGCAGTGTACAAGGGGTGAACACCGGGGAGCTGTTTTTT	TRBV2	-	-	TRBJ2-2
CASTAGEVYEQYF	TGTGCCAGCACTGCGGGAGAGGTGTACGAGCAGTACTTC	TRBV12-3/TRBV12-4	TRBD2	-	TRBJ2-7
CSARDELAGEESYTQYF	TGCAGTGCTAGAGACGAACTAGCGGGAGAGGAATCTTATACGCAGTATTTT	TRBV20-1	TRBD2	few	TRBJ2-3
CSVLAGGPIDTQYF	TGCAGCGTCCTAGCGGGGGGGCCAATAGATACGCAGTATTTT	TRBV29-1	TRBD2	many	TRBJ2-3
CASSNSRGPRTGELFF	TGTGCCAGCAGCAATAGTAGGGGCCCTCGGACCGGGGAGCTGTTTTTT	TRBV6-6	-	few	TRBJ2-2